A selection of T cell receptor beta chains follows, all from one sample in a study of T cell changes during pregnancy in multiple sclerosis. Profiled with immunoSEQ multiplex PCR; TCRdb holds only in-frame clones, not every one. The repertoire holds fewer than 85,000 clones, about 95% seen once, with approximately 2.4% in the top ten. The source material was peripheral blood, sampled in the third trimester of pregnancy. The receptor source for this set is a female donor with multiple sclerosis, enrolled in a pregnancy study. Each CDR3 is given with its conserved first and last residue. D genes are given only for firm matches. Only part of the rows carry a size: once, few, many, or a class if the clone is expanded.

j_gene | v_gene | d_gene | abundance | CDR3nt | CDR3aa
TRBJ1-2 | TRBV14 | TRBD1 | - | TGTGCCAGCAGCCAACTCCTCCCGGGACAGGCGGATTGGTACACCTTC | CASSQLLPGQADWYTF
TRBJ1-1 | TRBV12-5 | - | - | TGTGCTAGTGGTTTGGACTACACTGAAGCTTTCTTT | CASGLDYTEAFF
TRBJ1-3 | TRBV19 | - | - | TGTGCCAGTAGGCAAGGGGGAACATCTGGAAACACCATATATTTT | CASRQGGTSGNTIYF
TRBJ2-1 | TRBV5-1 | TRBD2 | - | TGCGCCAGCAGCCTCGGACTAGCGGGGCGCAATGAGCAGTTCTTC | CASSLGLAGRNEQFF
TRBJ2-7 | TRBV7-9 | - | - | TGTGCCAGCAGCTTAGTAGGGGAAGAGCAGTACTTC | CASSLVGEEQYF
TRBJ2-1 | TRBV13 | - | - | TGTGCCAGCAGCTTAGGCCTCTCCGTGAGCTCCTACAATGAGCAGTTCTTC | CASSLGLSVSSYNEQFF
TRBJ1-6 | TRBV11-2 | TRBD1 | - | TGTGCCAGCAGCGACCTGGGACAGGAAAATTCACCCCTCCACTTT | CASSDLGQENSPLHF
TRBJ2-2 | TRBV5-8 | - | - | TGTGCCAGCAGCTTGGCTGGACGGGGTGGGACCGGGGAGCTGTTTTTT | CASSLAGRGGTGELFF
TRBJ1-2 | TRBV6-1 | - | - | TGTGCCAGCAGTGACCGGGACTATGGCTACACCTTC | CASSDRDYGYTF
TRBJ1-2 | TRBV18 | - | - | TGTGCCAGCTCACCACCGGGGCTTGGGGACTATGGCTACACCTTC | CASSPPGLGDYGYTF
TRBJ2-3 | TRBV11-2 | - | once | TGTGCCAGCAGCTTAGGGGCGAGGGATCGGGGGACCACAGATACGCAGTATTTT | CASSLGARDRGTTDTQYF
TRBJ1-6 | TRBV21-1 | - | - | TGTGCCAGCAGCAACCCCGGGACAGGCATTAGCTCCTATAATTCACCCCTCCACTTT | CASSNPGTGISSYNSPLHF
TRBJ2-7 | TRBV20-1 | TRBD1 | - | TGCAGCACGACGACAGGGGCCGAGCAGTACTTC | CSTTTGAEQYF
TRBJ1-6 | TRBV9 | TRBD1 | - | TGTGCCAGCAGCGTTCCGGGACAGGGAGGATCACCCCTCCACTTT | CASSVPGQGGSPLHF
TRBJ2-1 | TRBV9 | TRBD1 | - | TGTGCCAGCAGCAAACGACAGGGACAGTATGAGCAGTTCTTC | CASSKRQGQYEQFF
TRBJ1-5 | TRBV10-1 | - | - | TGCGCCAGACATGGGGGGGGTGGCAGGGGAAAGAGCAATCAGCCCCAGCATTTT | CARHGGGGRGKSNQPQHF
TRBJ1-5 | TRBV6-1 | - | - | TGTGCCAGCAGTGACTTGAGGCAGCCCCAGCATTTT | CASSDLRQPQHF
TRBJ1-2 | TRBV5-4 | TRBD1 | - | TGTGCCAGCAGCTGGGACAGTAACGGGGATGGCTACACCTTC | CASSWDSNGDGYTF
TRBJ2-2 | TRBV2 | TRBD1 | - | TGTGCCAGCAGACCGACAGGGATGGGGACCGGGGAGCTGTTTTTT | CASRPTGMGTGELFF
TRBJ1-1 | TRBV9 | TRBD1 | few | TGTGCCAGCAGCGTAGGACAGGGGAACACTGAAGCTTTCTTT | CASSVGQGNTEAFF
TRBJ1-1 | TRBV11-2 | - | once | TGTGCCAGCACCATATGGGGACAACACACTGAAGCTTTCTTT | CASTIWGQHTEAFF
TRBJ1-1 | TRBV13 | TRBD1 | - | TGTGCCAGCAGCTTCGTAGGGACAGGGGTAACTGAAGCTTTCTTT | CASSFVGTGVTEAFF
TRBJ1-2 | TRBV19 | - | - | TGTGCCAGTAGTGTCTTACAGGGAACGGATGGCTACACCTTC | CASSVLQGTDGYTF
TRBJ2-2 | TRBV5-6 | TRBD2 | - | TGTGCCAGCAGCATCGGACTAGCGGGGAACACCGGGGAGCTGTTTTTT | CASSIGLAGNTGELFF
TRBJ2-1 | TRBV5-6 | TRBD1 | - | TGTGCCAGCAGCCCCGGGACAGGGGACCACAATGAGCAGTTCTTC | CASSPGTGDHNEQFF
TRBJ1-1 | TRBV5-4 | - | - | TGTGCCAGCAGCTGGGGCCAGGGGAACACTGAAGCTTTCTTT | CASSWGQGNTEAFF
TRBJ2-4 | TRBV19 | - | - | TGTGCCAGTAGTATGGGGCCGGGGGTGGCCAAAAACATTCAGTACTTC | CASSMGPGVAKNIQYF
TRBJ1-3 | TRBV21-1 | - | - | TGTGCCAGCAGCAGGGTCAGGGGAGACACCATATATTTT | CASSRVRGDTIYF
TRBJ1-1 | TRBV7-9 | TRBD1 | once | TGTGCCAGCAGCTTAGGACAGGGGACCACTGAAGCTTTCTTT | CASSLGQGTTEAFF
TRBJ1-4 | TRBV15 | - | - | TGTGCCACCAGCAGAGATTCCGATGAAAAACTGTTTTTT | CATSRDSDEKLFF
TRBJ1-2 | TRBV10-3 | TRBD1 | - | TGTGCCATCAGTCCGGGACAGTACACCTATGGCTACACCTTC | CAISPGQYTYGYTF
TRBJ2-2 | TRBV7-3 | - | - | TGTGCCAGCAGCCTTAGCGCAACCGGGGAGCTGTTTTTT | CASSLSATGELFF
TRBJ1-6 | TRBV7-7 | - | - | TGTGCTAGCAGTCCCGGGGTTGGGAATTCACCCCTCCACTTT | CASSPGVGNSPLHF
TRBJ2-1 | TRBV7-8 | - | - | TGTGCCAGCAGCTTAGGACAGAGTCTTGGGATTAATGAGCAGTTCTTC | CASSLGQSLGINEQFF
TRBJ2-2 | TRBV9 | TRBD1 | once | TGTGCCAGCAGCTCCCCCGGGACAGGGTCCACCGGGGAGCTGTTTTTT | CASSSPGTGSTGELFF
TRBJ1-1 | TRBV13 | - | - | TGTGCCAGCAGCTTAGGACCTGGACAAACCACTGAAGCTTTCTTT | CASSLGPGQTTEAFF
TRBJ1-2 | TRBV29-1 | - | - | TGCAGCGCGTACGGTCTAAATACTAACTATGGCTACACCTTC | CSAYGLNTNYGYTF